This is a list of T cell receptor beta chains from one sample in a study of T cells in Graves' hyperthyroidism and ophthalmopathy. TCRdb redid the calling of the multiplex PCR reads with MiXCR, one entry per CDR3 protein. Among around 110,000 distinct CDR3 sequences listed, 16% were seen once. The sequenced material came from blood. These receptor sequences come from a woman in her forties or fifties with Graves' hyperthyroidism. The CDR3 runs from the conserved cysteine through the conserved F or W. A D gene is named only where the DNA matches it firmly. The size field is filled for only some rows; it gives once, few, many or a size class.

TRBV19	TRBD2	TRBJ2-1	NA	TGTGCCAGTAGTATCGTTGGGGCGGGAGGTGAGCAGTTCTTC	CASSIVGAGGEQFF
TRBV12-3/TRBV12-4	NA	TRBJ1-2	many	TGTGCCAGCAGTACGAACCTCTGGGGGGATGGCTACACCTTC	CASSTNLWGDGYTF
TRBV20-1	NA	TRBJ2-7	many	TGCAGTGCTTTGGGGCGGAGTCCAAGCTATGACGAGCAGTACTTC	CSALGRSPSYDEQYF
TRBV7-8	NA	TRBJ2-1	many	TGTGCCAGCAGGCAAACTAGGGATTGGAACGAGCAGTTCTTC	CASRQTRDWNEQFF
TRBV10-3	TRBD2	TRBJ2-3	many	TGTGCCATAGCGGGGATCACAGATACGCAGTATTTT	CAIAGITDTQYF
TRBV19	TRBD1	TRBJ1-2	few	TGTGCCAGTAGTCTCGGGACAGCCATCCTTTATGGCTACACCTTC	CASSLGTAILYGYTF
TRBV20-1	TRBD2	TRBJ2-7	many	TGCAGTGCTAGCCGTGCGGGAGGGTCCTACGAGCAGTACTTC	CSASRAGGSYEQYF
TRBV7-4	NA	TRBJ1-1	NA	TGTGCCAGCAGCTTAGCGGGGGGTGGATTGTTTATGAACACTGAAGCTTTCTTT	CASSLAGGGLFMNTEAFF
TRBV20-1	TRBD2	TRBJ2-1	NA	TGCAGTGCTGCCCCCGGGACCGGGACTAGCGGGGGAAATGAGCAGTTCTTC	CSAAPGTGTSGGNEQFF
TRBV18	NA	TRBJ1-1	once	TGTGCCAGCTCACCAGGTCCAGGGAAGAACACTGAAGCTTTCTTT	CASSPGPGKNTEAFF
TRBV14	TRBD2	TRBJ2-1	many	TGTGCCAGCAGCCAAACCGGGACTAGCGGGAGTACAATAGAGCAGTTCTTC	CASSQTGTSGSTIEQFF
TRBV29-1	TRBD1	TRBJ1-5	many	TGCAGCGTAGTTGAGGACAGGGGCAATCAGCCCCAGCATTTT	CSVVEDRGNQPQHF
TRBV7-3	NA	TRBJ2-2	medium-sized	TGTGCCAGCAGCCAGGACGTGACCGGGGAGCTGTTTTTT	CASSQDVTGELFF
TRBV28	TRBD2	TRBJ2-7	many	TGTGCCAGCAGTCCCTTAGCGGGGAAACGACCCGAGCAGTACTTC	CASSPLAGKRPEQYF
TRBV18	NA	TRBJ1-1	many	TGTGCCAGCTCACCAATGCACAAGAACACTGAAGCTTTCTTT	CASSPMHKNTEAFF
TRBV5-6	TRBD1	TRBJ1-1	many	TGTGCCAGCAGCTGGGACAGGCACACTGAAGCTTTCTTT	CASSWDRHTEAFF
TRBV20-1	TRBD2	TRBJ2-7	many	TGCAGTGCCCTGGGACTAGCGGGAGGCCGAGTTCCCTACGAGCAGTACTTC	CSALGLAGGRVPYEQYF
TRBV11-1	NA	TRBJ2-3	many	TGTGCCAGCAGCTTAGCCCCGACAGCTAGCACAGATACGCAGTATTTT	CASSLAPTASTDTQYF
TRBV11-2	TRBD1	TRBJ1-5	many	TGTGCCAGCAGCCTGGGGACAGGGCAAAGCAATCAGCCCCAGCATTTT	CASSLGTGQSNQPQHF
TRBV9	TRBD1	TRBJ2-7	NA	TGTGCCAGCAGCGGTGGGACAGAACAGTACTTC	CASSGGTEQYF
TRBV7-7	TRBD2	TRBJ2-1	many	TGTGCTAGCAGCTCGACTAGCGGGGTCTCCTACAATGAGCAGTTCTTC	CASSSTSGVSYNEQFF
TRBV2	TRBD1	TRBJ1-1	many	TGTGCCAGCAATACTGACAGGGCTGGAGCTTTCTTT	CASNTDRAGAFF
TRBV28	TRBD2	TRBJ2-1	NA	TGTGCCAGCAGTTCCGGGGGGGCTAGACACAATGAGCAGTTCTTC	CASSSGGARHNEQFF
TRBV28	TRBD2	TRBJ2-3	NA	TGTGCCAGCCAGCCGCGCGGGACTAGCGGGAGGATGAGTGCAGATACGCAGTATTTT	CASQPRGTSGRMSADTQYF
TRBV12-3/TRBV12-4	TRBD2	TRBJ2-3	NA	TGTGCCAGCCTGTGGGCTAGCGGGATCACAGATACGCAGTATTTT	CASLWASGITDTQYF
TRBV20-1	TRBD2	TRBJ2-3	NA	TGCAGTGCCCCGGGACTAGCGGGAGGCGGCACAGATACGCAGTATTTT	CSAPGLAGGGTDTQYF
TRBV12-3/TRBV12-4	NA	TRBJ1-4	many	TGTGCCAGCAGTTGGACCGAGCGGGAAAAACTGTTTTTT	CASSWTEREKLFF
TRBV4-1	NA	TRBJ1-1	many	TGCGCCAGCAGCTTTAAACAGGAGAACACTGAAGCTTTCTTT	CASSFKQENTEAFF
TRBV18	TRBD1	TRBJ1-2	NA	TGTGCCAGCTTGGGACAGATTAACTATGGCTACACCTTC	CASLGQINYGYTF
TRBV24-1	TRBD1	TRBJ2-2	NA	TGTGCCACCAGTGTAAGGACAGGAAACACCGGGGAGCTGTTTTTT	CATSVRTGNTGELFF
TRBV4-2	NA	TRBJ2-1	many	TGTGCCAGCAGCCGGGACCTAGCCAATGAGCAGTTCTTC	CASSRDLANEQFF
TRBV20-1	NA	TRBJ1-5	many	TGCAGTGCTACCGGGAGGGGGAGCGGCAATCAGCCCCAGCATTTT	CSATGRGSGNQPQHF
TRBV30	NA	TRBJ2-7	NA	TGTGCCTGGAGTGTACTGGGCCACGAGCAGTACTTC	CAWSVLGHEQYF
TRBV5-1	TRBD1	TRBJ2-7	many	TGCGCCAGCAGCAGCACCGGGACAGGGGGGAACTACGAGCAGTACTTC	CASSSTGTGGNYEQYF
TRBV5-6	TRBD1	TRBJ2-7	many	TGTGCCAGCAGCGCCGGGACAGCTAATTATCTCGTGTACGAGCAGTACTTC	CASSAGTANYLVYEQYF
TRBV7-3	TRBD2	TRBJ2-1	many	TGTGCCAGCAGCTTAACGGGCCAACTAGCGGGAGGCTACAATGAGCAGTTCTTC	CASSLTGQLAGGYNEQFF
TRBV28	TRBD1	TRBJ2-1	many	TGTGCCAGCAGTTTCTACCGGGACAGCAATGAGCAGTTCTTC	CASSFYRDSNEQFF
TRBV6-5	TRBD2	TRBJ2-2	many	TGTGCCAGCAGTTACCCGGGACTAGCGGGAGAGGTCGGGGAGCTGTTTTTT	CASSYPGLAGEVGELFF